The present entry profiles one T cell receptor beta chain with its context. Data came from immunoSEQ multiplex PCR; TCRdb stores just in-frame clones and leaves some out. The sample includes around 150,000 clones, 70% to 90% of them seen just once. These data originate in a study of cytomegalovirus exposure and HLA in healthy donors. This CDR3 spans 14 amino acids. V gave up 5 bases and J gave up 7 bases, with 14 bases separating them. The V gene's germline CDR1 is ENHRY and CDR2 SYGVKD. The sequence came from a woman aged 25 to 39 in good health and CMV-seronegative. Sequencing was carried out using PBMCs. The V call is TRBV10-3, the J call TRBJ1-4, with D possibly TRBD1 on 6 matching bases. CDR3 protein: CAISPGTLSEKLFF. DNA of the CDR3: TGTGCCATCAGTCCCGGGACACTCAGTGAAAAACTGTTTTTT.